These T cell receptor beta chains were read from a single sample in a study of T cells after posttransplantation cyclophosphamide. Sequenced by immunoSEQ multiplex PCR; TCRdb stores in-frame clones only, minus some. The sample consists of 20,000 to 25,000 clones, 75% to 90% of them appearing once. Material: PBMCs, obtained approximately twelve months after allogeneic stem cell transplant with calcineurin inhibitor and methotrexate. Source of these receptors: a female patient in her thirties or forties who received an allogeneic stem cell transplant from an unrelated donor, was CMV-positive, and had acute and chronic GVHD. Some T cells may possibly be graft donor cells. CDR3s leave out the opening cysteine and the closing phenylalanine or tryptophan. Each record gives: V gene, CDR3 protein.

V gene: TRBV20-1; CDR3 protein: SGTYQETQY
V gene: TRBV19; CDR3 protein: ASRGAGDLQPQH
V gene: TRBV6-4; CDR3 protein: ASSERTGENSPLH
V gene: TRBV11-2; CDR3 protein: ASSKIRGPMDGYT
V gene: TRBV30; CDR3 protein: AWRLAGETQY
V gene: TRBV5-1; CDR3 protein: ASSSSPGGADTGELF
V gene: TRBV6-5; CDR3 protein: ASSWNRGIGQPQH
V gene: TRBV4-3; CDR3 protein: ASSQEAGGAYNEQF
V gene: TRBV7-2; CDR3 protein: ASSRQGGGYGYT
V gene: TRBV9; CDR3 protein: ASSSTSGSGYT
V gene: TRBV29-1; CDR3 protein: SVIDRDRGYGYT
V gene: TRBV4-3; CDR3 protein: ASSPEGRQETQY
V gene: TRBV7-3; CDR3 protein: ASSPTGQTPTDTQY
V gene: TRBV5-5; CDR3 protein: ASSLDPGLNTGELF
V gene: TRBV14; CDR3 protein: ASSLRGGRTDTEAF
V gene: TRBV7-3; CDR3 protein: ASSITGDNEQF
V gene: TRBV7-9; CDR3 protein: ASSSTGDNEQF
V gene: TRBV29-1; CDR3 protein: SVDYGRETQY
V gene: TRBV18; CDR3 protein: ASSTKTGTASYEQY
V gene: TRBV5-4; CDR3 protein: ASGGRDRGNEQF
V gene: TRBV5-6; CDR3 protein: ASSLTRRRDSYEQF
V gene: TRBV18; CDR3 protein: ASARQETEAF
V gene: TRBV7-9; CDR3 protein: ASSQQGDTEAF